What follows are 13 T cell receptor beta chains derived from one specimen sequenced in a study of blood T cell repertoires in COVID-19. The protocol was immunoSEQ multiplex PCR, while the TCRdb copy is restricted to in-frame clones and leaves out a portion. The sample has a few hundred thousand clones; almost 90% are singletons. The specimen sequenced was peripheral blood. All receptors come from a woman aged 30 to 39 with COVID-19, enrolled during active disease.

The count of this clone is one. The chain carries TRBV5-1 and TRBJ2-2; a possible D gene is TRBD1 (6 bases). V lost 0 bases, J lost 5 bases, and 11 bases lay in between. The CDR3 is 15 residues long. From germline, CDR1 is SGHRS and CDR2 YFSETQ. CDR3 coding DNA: TGCGCCAGCAGCTTGGAGCAGGGGCCGACCGGGGAGCTGTTTTTT. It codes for CASSLEQGPTGELFF.

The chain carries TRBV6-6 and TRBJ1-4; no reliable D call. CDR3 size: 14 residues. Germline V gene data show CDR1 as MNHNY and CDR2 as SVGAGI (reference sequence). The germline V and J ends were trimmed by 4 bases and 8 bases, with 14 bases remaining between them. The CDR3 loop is CASSSRGRGEKLFF. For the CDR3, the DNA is TGTGCCAGCAGTTCTCGCGGGCGAGGGGAAAAACTGTTTTTT.

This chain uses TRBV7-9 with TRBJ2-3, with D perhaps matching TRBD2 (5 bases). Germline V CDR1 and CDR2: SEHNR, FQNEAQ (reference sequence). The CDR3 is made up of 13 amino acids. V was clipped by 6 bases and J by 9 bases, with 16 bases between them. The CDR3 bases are TGTGCCAGCAGTCCTGGACTCCTTGACACGCAGTATTTT. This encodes CASSPGLLDTQYF.

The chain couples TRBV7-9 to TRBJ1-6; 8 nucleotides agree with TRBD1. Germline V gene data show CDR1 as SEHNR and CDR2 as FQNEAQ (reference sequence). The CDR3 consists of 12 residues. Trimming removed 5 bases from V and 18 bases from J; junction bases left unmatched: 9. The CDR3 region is CASSNTGGGYHF. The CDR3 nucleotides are TGTGCCAGCAGCAACACAGGGGGAGGTTACCACTTT.

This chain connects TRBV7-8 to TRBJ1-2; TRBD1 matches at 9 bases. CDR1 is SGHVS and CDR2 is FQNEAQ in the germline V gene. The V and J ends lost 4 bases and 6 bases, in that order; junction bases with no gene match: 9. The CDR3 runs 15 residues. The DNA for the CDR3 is TGTGCCAGCAGCTCCTCGCCGGGACAGGGAGATGGCTACACCTTC. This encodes CASSSSPGQGDGYTF. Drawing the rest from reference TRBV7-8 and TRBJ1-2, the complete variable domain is GAGVSQSPRYKVAKRGQDVALRCDPISGHVSLFWYQQALGQGPEFLTYFQNEAQLDKSGLPSDRFFAERPEGSVSTLKIQRTQQEDSAVYLCASSSSPGQGDGYTFGSGTRLTVV.

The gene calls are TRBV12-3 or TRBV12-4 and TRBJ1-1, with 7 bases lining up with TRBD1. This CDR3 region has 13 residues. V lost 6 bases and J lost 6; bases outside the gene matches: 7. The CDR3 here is CASSRGTAPEAFF. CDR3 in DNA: TGTGCCAGCAGCCGCGGGACAGCCCCTGAAGCTTTCTTT.

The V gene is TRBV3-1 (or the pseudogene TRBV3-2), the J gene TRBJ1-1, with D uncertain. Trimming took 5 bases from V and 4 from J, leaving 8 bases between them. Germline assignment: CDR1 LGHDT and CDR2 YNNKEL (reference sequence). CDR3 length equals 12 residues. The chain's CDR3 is CASSSPSTEAFF. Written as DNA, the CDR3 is TGTGCCAGCAGCTCCCCGAGCACTGAAGCTTTCTTT.

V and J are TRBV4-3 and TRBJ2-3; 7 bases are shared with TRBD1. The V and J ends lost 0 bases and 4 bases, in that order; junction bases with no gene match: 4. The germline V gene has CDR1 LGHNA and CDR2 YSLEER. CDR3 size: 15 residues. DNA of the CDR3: TGCGCCAGCAGCCAAGAGACAGGGCGATCAGATACGCAGTATTTT. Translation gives CASSQETGRSDTQYF.

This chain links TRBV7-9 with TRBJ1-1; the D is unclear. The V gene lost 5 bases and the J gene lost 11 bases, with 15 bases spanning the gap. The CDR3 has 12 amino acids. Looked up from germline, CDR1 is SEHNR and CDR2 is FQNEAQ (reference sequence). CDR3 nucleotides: TGTGCCAGCAGCCTACATGGGAGAGAGGCTTTCTTT. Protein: CASSLHGREAFF.

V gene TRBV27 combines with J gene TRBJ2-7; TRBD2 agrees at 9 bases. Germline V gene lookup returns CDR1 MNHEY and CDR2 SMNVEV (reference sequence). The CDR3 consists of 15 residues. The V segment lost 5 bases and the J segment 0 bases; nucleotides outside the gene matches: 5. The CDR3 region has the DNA TGTGCCAGCAGTCCAGCGGGAGGCCCCTCCTACGAGCAGTACTTC. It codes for CASSPAGGPSYEQYF.

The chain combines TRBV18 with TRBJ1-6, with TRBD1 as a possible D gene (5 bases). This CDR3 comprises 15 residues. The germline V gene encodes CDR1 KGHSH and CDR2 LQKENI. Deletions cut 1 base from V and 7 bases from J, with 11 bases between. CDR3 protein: CASSPLSDKNSPLHF. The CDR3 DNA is TGTGCCAGCTCACCACTATCGGACAAGAATTCACCCCTCCACTTT.

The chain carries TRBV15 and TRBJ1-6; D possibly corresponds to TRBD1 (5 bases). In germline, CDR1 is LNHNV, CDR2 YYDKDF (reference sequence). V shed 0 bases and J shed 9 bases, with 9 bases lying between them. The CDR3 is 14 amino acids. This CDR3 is CATSREQVGSPLHF. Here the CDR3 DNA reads TGTGCCACCAGCAGAGAACAGGTCGGTTCACCCCTCCACTTT.

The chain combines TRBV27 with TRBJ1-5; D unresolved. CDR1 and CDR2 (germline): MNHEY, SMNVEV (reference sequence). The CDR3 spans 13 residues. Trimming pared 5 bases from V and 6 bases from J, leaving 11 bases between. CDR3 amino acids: CASSNQEGQPQHF. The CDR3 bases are TGTGCCAGCAGTAATCAGGAAGGTCAGCCCCAGCATTTT.